This entry is about one T cell receptor (beta chain). It lacks a known antigen. Base qualities are not at hand, and no much larger clone is one base apart. The data derive from a study of blood T cell repertoires in COVID-19 (dated by TCRdb to 2020 to 2022). In terms of the full investigation: Samples from collaborators originated in the United States, Italy and Spain and spanned both the acute and convalescent phases of COVID-19. The dataset comprised deeply sampled blood TCRbeta repertoires from subjects exposed to, actively infected with, or recovered from COVID-19. Where available, HLA class I and class II types were obtained from metadata supplied by the sample provider rather than from assay-based typing. Samples came from the ongoing ImmuneRACE study (first 160 participants) plus 1,254 subjects from 6 global collaborators. Nearly every sample came with metadata listing a de-identified subject ID, COVID-19 status, age in years and sex. The prospective study material was composed of cDNA or gDNA derived from T cells, B-cell-depleted T cells, or PBMCs. The repertoires were released in a freely available public database meant as a resource for research on the immune response to SARS-CoV-2. What the work shows at the level of the full study, not this receptor alone: The quantity of clinical and demographic metadata differed by source and by participant and was supplied without curation.

Germline trimming: 5 bases from V, 4 bases from J; junction bases outside gene matches: 9. The CDR3 starts with the cysteine, ends with the phenylalanine, and has 15 residues. CDR3 DNA is the only sequence kept; it has 45 bases, read in frame from the first base. The CDR1 and CDR2 encoded by the germline V gene are SGHVS and FQNEAQ. TCRbeta CDR3 regions were amplified from genomic DNA by means of the immunoSEQ Assay, a bias-controlled multiplex PCR. The original methods were these. The number of nucleated cells in each sample was estimated by amplification of reference gene primers within the assay. Sequence reads were collapsed and filtered to measure the absolute abundance of every unique TCRbeta CDR3 rearrangement. Productive Simpson clonality was computed per sample as the square root of Simpson's diversity index over productive rearrangements. TCRdb holds this immuneACCESS table with in-frame rearrangements only. Some clones are missing; in checked studies, unresolved V genes explain under half, and the rest has no known cause. V and J calls and clone size are copied from that table; D and trimming were computed from the DNA. This sample is represented by 150,000 or so clones; roughly 76% of them were singletons. The ten largest clonotypes hold 9% of the sample.

Whole blood was collected in K2EDTA tubes by collaborating institutions according to the institutions' own protocols. For TCRbeta analysis, collaborators shipped samples as frozen whole blood, isolated PBMCs, or DNA extracted from either of those sample types. The sample was peripheral blood. This chain is built from TRBV7-8 and TRBJ2-7; the junction holds 9 bases that match TRBD1. The receptor comes from a woman aged 45-65 years with active or convalescent COVID-19. The CDR3 protein: CASSPRGQGKYEQYF. The nucleotides are TGTGCCAGCAGCCCCCGAGGACAGGGGAAGTACGAGCAGTACTTC.